What follows is one TCR beta chain and its context. The antigen remains unidentified. With the 5' RACE reads reprocessed, TCRdb shows one record per CDR3 protein and no DNA. The sample's table shows 160,000 or so distinct CDR3 sequences. There are 14 residues in the CDR3. CDR1 and CDR2 (germline): MNHNY, SVGAGI (reference sequence). This entry comes from a study of monozygotic twins with inflammatory bowel disease. The study, taken as a whole, reports: The study supported no single strong signal or clonotype linked to IBD.

This clonotype originated in a human donor with ulcerative colitis or Crohn's disease, or a healthy co-twin of an affected twin (not recorded which). Sequenced material: blood. The chain couples TRBV6-6 to TRBJ2-7; TCRdb picks TRBD2, but there is no DNA to check that call. The CDR3 reads CASSVGTRRYEQYF.